This T cell receptor beta chain is drawn from a study of PD-1 blockade in classical Hodgkin lymphoma. A word on this clone: Its target is unknown.

Clones were read by immunoSEQ multiplex PCR, and TCRdb kept only the in-frame ones, dropping some. The repertoire holds some 150,000 clones, nearly 80% seen once, with 7.5% to 9.5% in the top ten. In every patient, relapse followed autologous stem cell transplantation, while exposure to brentuximab vedotin differed. Overall study results and limits: Significant TCR diversity gains by C4D1 occurred in CD4+ but not CD8+ cells.

The CDR3 loop spans 15 amino acids. The ends were cut back, 1 base at V and 4 bases at J, with 11 bases in the middle. Germline V gives CDR1 SGHNT, CDR2 YENEEA. This TCR came from a human donor with classical Hodgkin lymphoma. The source material was peripheral blood mononuclear cells (PBMCs), sampled before the second cycle of nivolumab. The V and J genes are TRBV11-3 and TRBJ2-1; TRBD2 is a possible D gene (7 bases). CDR3 sequence: CASSLGGGWYNEQFF. Here the CDR3 DNA reads TGTGCCAGCAGCTTAGGGGGGGGCTGGTACAATGAGCAGTTCTTC. The whole variable domain, remainder taken from reference TRBV11-3 and TRBJ2-1, is EAGVVQSPRYKIIEKKQPVAFWCNPISGHNTLYWYLQNLGQGPELLIRYENEEAVDDSQLPKDRFSAERLKGVDSTLKIQPAELGDSAVYLCASSLGGGWYNEQFFGPGTRLTVL.